This TCR beta chain was identified during a study of shared clonotypes between healthy human individuals. The CDR3 has 17 amino acids. Per the germline V gene, CDR1 is PRHDT and CDR2 is FYEKMQ (reference sequence). Profiled with immunoSEQ multiplex PCR; TCRdb holds only in-frame clones, not every one. The table includes roughly 1.5 million clones, 95% to 99% detected once. A note on this clone: An end of the junction differs from the germline gene, which may be a read error.

The specimen was naive CD4+ T cells sorted from blood. Subset reported: CD45RA+ positively selected. The TCR was taken from a man between 25 and 39 years old in good health. V usage is TRBV13 and J usage is TRBJ2-1, with TRBD1 matching 8 bases. The CDR3 region is CASTLAYTGGSYNEQFF. The CDR3 nucleotides read TGTGCCAGCACCTTAGCTTATACAGGGGGGTCCTACAATGAGCAGTTCTTC. The whole variable domain, remainder taken from reference TRBV13 and TRBJ2-1, is AAGVIQSPRHLIKEKRETATLKCYPIPRHDTVYWYQQGPGQDPQFLISFYEKMQSDKGSIPDRFSAQQFSDYHSELNMSSLELGDSALYFCASTLAYTGGSYNEQFFGPGTRLTVL.